This TCR beta chain derives from a study of OX40 agonist ivuxolimab in advanced cancers. Whole-study context: Participants averaged approximately 61 years of age (range about 23 to 80) and were 75% to 90% male.

Using immunoSEQ multiplex PCR, the repertoire was profiled, and TCRdb retains in-frame clones only, with some absent. The table lists approximately 77,000 clones, about 93% of them singletons. On this clone: Its antigen is currently unknown.

Overall study results and limits: CD4+ and CD8+ blood T cells expanded clonally by week 6 at 0.1 to 3.0 mg/kg.

The germline V gene has CDR1 SGHTA and CDR2 FQGNSA. V was shortened by 9 bases and J by 4 bases, with 15 bases between the two germline ends. This CDR3 region has 13 residues. This chain links TRBV7-2 with TRBJ1-1, with TRBD1 as a possible D gene (5 bases). This clonotype was sampled from an adult with an advanced solid tumor such as melanoma, head and neck, liver or kidney cancer. Sequenced here: CD4+ or CD8+ T cells sorted from blood, sampled in a trial of the OX40 agonist ivuxolimab. CDR3 nucleotides: TGTGCCAGTCGATGGGGGGGAGGCACTGAAGCTTTCTTT. Translated, it gives CASRWGGGTEAFF.